These T cell receptor beta chains were read from a single sample in a study of regulatory T cells in long-lasting Graves disease. MiXCR, applied by TCRdb to the multiplex PCR reads, yields one record per CDR3 protein. The table includes under 500,000 distinct CDR3 sequences, around 21% detected once. The sample in question was peripheral blood mononuclear cells (PBMCs), obtained when the disease was refractory, from a patient treated with antithyroid drugs. The receptors originated from a female donor with Graves disease. CDR3s include the opening cysteine and the closing phenylalanine or tryptophan. Each record gives: D gene, CDR3 length, V gene, CDR3 protein. A D gene is named only where the DNA matches it firmly.

-,12,TRBV19,CASSITGDVLTF
-,15,TRBV5-1,CASSLTTGTFYEQYF
-,12,TRBV28,CASSLYTDTQYF
TRBD2,13,TRBV28,CATLGGTSYEQYF
TRBD2,15,TRBV20-1,CSARFAGVESGELFF
TRBD2,16,TRBV18,CASSATELAGKNEQFF
-,15,TRBV7-2,CASSLDPGPLSPLHF
-,10,TRBV6-1,CASRADTQYF
-,13,TRBV9,CASSVPSAETQYF
-,15,TRBV20-1,CSARDRAGLTYEQYF
-,13,TRBV28,CASSPPITGELFF
-,13,TRBV6-1,CASTKRDDGELFF
-,13,TRBV2,CASSRDKSYEQYF
-,15,TRBV12-3/TRBV12-4,CASSRRRGRYRGYTF
-,15,TRBV28,CASSLTTSRTDTQYF
-,14,TRBV7-9,CASSPQMYQETQYF
-,11,TRBV29-1,CSVGTSYEQYF
TRBD1,13,TRBV27,CASRTGGANGYTF
-,13,TRBV9,CASSVEGYNEQFF
TRBD2,14,TRBV19,CASSSGSDTGELFF
TRBD1,14,TRBV6-2/TRBV6-3,CASRNRGHGQPQHF
-,13,TRBV15,CATSTGSSYEQYF
-,14,TRBV12-3/TRBV12-4,CASRLQGLDQPQHF
TRBD1,15,TRBV28,CASRTGGIEGQPQHF
-,15,TRBV5-1,CASSLAMGPNYGYTF